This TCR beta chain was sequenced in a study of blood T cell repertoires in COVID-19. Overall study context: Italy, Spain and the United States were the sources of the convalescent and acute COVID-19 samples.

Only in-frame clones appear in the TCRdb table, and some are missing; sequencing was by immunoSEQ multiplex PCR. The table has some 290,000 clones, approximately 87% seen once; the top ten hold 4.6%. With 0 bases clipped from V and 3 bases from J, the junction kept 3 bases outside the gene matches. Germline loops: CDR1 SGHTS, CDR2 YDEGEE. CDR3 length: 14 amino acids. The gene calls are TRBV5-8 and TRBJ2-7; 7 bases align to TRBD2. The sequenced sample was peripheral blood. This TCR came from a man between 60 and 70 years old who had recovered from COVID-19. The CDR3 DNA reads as TGTGCCAGCAGCTTGGCGGGGGGAGGCTACGAGCAGTACTTC. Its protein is CASSLAGGGYEQYF.